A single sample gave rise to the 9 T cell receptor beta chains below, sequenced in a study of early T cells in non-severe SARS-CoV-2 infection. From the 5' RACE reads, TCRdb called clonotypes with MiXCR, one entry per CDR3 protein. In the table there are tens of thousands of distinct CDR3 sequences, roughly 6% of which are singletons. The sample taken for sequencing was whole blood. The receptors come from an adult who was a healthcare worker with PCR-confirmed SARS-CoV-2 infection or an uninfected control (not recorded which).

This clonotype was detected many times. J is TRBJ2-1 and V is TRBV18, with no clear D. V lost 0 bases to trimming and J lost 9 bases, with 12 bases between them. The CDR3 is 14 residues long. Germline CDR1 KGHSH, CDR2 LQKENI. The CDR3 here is CASSPPAASSEQFF. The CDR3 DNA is TGTGCCAGCTCACCACCTGCCGCGAGCTCTGAGCAGTTCTTC.

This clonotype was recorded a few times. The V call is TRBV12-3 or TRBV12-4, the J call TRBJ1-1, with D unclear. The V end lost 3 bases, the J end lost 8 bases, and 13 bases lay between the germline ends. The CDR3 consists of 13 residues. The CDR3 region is CASSLSGFQEAFF. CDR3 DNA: TGTGCCAGCAGTTTGTCGGGTTTTCAAGAAGCTTTCTTT.

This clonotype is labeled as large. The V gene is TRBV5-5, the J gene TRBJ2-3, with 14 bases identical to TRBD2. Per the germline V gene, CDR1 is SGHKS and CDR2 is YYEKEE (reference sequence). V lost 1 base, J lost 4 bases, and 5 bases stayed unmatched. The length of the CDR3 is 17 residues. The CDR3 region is CASSLFGTSGSADTQYF. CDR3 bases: TGTGCCAGCAGCTTGTTCGGGACTAGCGGGAGTGCAGATACGCAGTATTTT. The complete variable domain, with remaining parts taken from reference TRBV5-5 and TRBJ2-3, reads DAGVTQSPTHLIKTRGQQVTLRCSPISGHKSVSWYQQVLGQGPQFIFQYYEKEERGRGNFPDRFSARQFPNYSSELNVNALLLGDSALYLCASSLFGTSGSADTQYFGPGTRLTVL.

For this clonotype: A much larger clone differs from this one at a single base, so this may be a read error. The CDR3 sequence is CCASGTPYNEQFF. CDR3 nucleotide sequence: TGCTGTGCTAGCGGGACTCCCTACAATGAGCAGTTCTTC. The genes are TRBV20-1 and TRBJ2-1; 9 bases match TRBD2. CDR3 length: 13 residues. Germline V gene sequence: CDR1 DFQATT, CDR2 SNEGSKA (reference sequence).

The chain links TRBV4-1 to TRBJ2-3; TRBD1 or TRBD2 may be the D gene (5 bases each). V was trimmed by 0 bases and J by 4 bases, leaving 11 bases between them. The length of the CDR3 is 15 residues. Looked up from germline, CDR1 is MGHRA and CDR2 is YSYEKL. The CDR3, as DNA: TGCGCCAGCAGCCAAGACGGGTTGGGGGCAGATACGCAGTATTTT. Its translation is CASSQDGLGADTQYF.

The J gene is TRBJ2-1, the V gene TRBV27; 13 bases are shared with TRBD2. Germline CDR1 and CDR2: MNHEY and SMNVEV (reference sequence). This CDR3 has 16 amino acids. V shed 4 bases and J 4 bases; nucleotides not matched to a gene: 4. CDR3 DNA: TGTGCCAGCAGTTCGAGACTAGCGGGAGGATACAATGAGCAGTTCTTC. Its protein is CASSSRLAGGYNEQFF.

As DNA, the CDR3 is TGTGCCAGCAGCACTACGATGACACCCGAGCAGTACTTC. It translates to CASSTTMTPEQYF. This chain joins TRBV28 and TRBJ2-7; the D is unclear. V was trimmed by 6 bases and J by 6 bases, leaving 15 bases between them. Germline values: CDR1 MDHEN, CDR2 SYDVKM. This CDR3 spans 13 amino acids.

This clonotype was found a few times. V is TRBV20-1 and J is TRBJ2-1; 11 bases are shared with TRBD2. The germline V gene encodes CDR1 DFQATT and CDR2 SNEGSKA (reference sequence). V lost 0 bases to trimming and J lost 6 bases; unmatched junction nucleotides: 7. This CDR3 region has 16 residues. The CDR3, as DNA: TGCAGTGCTAGAGACCGACTAGCGGGAAGGGCCAATGAGCAGTTCTTC. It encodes CSARDRLAGRANEQFF.

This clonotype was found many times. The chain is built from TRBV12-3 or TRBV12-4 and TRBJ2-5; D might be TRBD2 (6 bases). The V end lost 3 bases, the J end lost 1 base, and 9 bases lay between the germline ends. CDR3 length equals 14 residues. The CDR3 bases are TGTGCCAGCAGTTTGTCCGGGGGCCAAGAGACCCAGTACTTC. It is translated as CASSLSGGQETQYF.